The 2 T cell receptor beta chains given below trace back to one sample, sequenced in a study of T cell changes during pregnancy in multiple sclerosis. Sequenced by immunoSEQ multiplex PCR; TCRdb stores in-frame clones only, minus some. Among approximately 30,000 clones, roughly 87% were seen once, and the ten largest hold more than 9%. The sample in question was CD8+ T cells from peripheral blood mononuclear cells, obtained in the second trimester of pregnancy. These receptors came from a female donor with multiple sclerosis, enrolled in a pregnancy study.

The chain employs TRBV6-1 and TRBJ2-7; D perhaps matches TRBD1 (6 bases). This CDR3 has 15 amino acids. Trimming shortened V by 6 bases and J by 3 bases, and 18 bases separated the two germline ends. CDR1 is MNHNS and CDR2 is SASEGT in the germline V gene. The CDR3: CASSEGVNLSYEQYF. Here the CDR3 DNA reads TGTGCCAGCAGCGAGGGGGTTAACCTTAGCTACGAGCAGTACTTC.

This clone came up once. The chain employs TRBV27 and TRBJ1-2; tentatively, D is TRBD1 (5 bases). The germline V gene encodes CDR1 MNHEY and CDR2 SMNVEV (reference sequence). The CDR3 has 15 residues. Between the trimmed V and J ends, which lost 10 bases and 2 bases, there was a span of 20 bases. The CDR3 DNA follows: TGTGCCACCTGGGGTGGGAGGGGCGACAACTATGGCTACACCTTC. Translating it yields CATWGGRGDNYGYTF.